Shown below are 15 T cell receptor beta chains from a single sample sequenced in a study of T cells after yellow fever vaccination. MiXCR, run by TCRdb on the 5' RACE reads, gives a single entry per CDR3 protein. Of around 100,000 distinct CDR3 sequences listed, under 9% are singletons. The specimen was CD8+ T cells sorted from PBMCs, collected 45 days after the yellow fever booster vaccination. The receptors derive from a man aged 30-40 years who received the YFV17D yellow fever vaccine.

This clonotype was found many times. The V and J genes are TRBV24-1 and TRBJ2-3, with TRBD1 matching 8 bases. The CDR3 runs to 15 residues. The V and J ends lost 3 bases and 3 bases, in that order; junction bases with no gene match: 4. Germline CDR1 reads KGHDR; CDR2 reads SFDVKD. Here the CDR3 reads CATSDTGTGTDTQYF. The CDR3 coding sequence is TGTGCCACCAGTGATACCGGGACAGGAACAGATACGCAGTATTTT.

This clonotype came up many times. V is TRBV15 and J is TRBJ2-2; TRBD2 matches at 10 bases. This CDR3 has 15 residues. The junction had 2 bases not matched to a gene; V was cut back by 6 bases and J by 1 base. Per the germline V gene, CDR1 is LNHNV and CDR2 is YYDKDF (reference sequence). The CDR3 here is CATRRTSGNTGELFF. The DNA for the CDR3 is TGTGCCACCAGGCGGACTAGCGGGAACACCGGGGAGCTGTTTTTT.

This clonotype has ten or more counts. The gene calls are TRBV5-6 and TRBJ2-7, with D perhaps being TRBD1 or TRBD2 (5 bases each). Germline-derived CDR1 and CDR2 are SGHDT and YYEEEE. The CDR3 sequence is 15 residues long. Between the trimmed V and J ends, which lost 4 bases and 7 bases, there was a span of 21 bases. CDR3: CASSSTGTEGREQYF. The CDR3, as DNA: TGTGCCAGCAGCAGTACCGGGACCGAAGGTAGAGAGCAGTACTTC.

This clonotype was counted ten times or more. The J gene is TRBJ2-2, the V gene TRBV12-3 or TRBV12-4; possibly TRBD2 for D (6 bases). This CDR3 is built from 14 residues. Deletions cut 4 bases from V and 5 bases from J, with 11 bases between. CDR3 in amino acids: CASSSSGLTGELFF. Here the CDR3 DNA reads TGTGCCAGCAGTTCCAGCGGGCTAACCGGGGAGCTGTTTTTT.

This clonotype came up many times. The rearrangement links TRBV29-1 to TRBJ2-1; possible D gene TRBD2, 6 bases. The germline gives CDR1 SQVTM, CDR2 ANQGSEA. The CDR3 is made up of 15 amino acids. Trimming removed 6 bases at V and 3 bases at J, with 18 bases between. The CDR3 here is CSVLPPRDLYNEQFF. CDR3 sequence (DNA): TGCAGCGTCCTCCCCCCGCGGGACCTCTACAATGAGCAGTTCTTC.

The rearrangement joins TRBV24-1 to TRBJ2-2; D possibly uses TRBD1 or TRBD2 (5 bases each). V lost 4 bases to trimming and J lost 0 bases, with 11 bases between them. Germline V CDR1 and CDR2: KGHDR, SFDVKD. CDR3 length: 16 amino acids. Here the CDR3 DNA reads TGTGCCACCAGTGACTTGGGACGTACGAACACCGGGGAGCTGTTTTTT. Residues: CATSDLGRTNTGELFF.

This clonotype was counted many times. This chain joins TRBV21-1 and TRBJ2-7; the table's D call, TRBD2, was not checked against the DNA. TRBV21-1 is a pseudogene locus. This CDR3 comprises 16 residues. The DNA of the CDR3 is TGTGCCAGCAGCAAAAGAGGAGTCTCAGTCCGCCACGAGCAGTACTTC. Encoded protein: CASSKRGVSVRHEQYF.

This clonotype has at least ten counts. V usage is TRBV6-1 and J usage is TRBJ2-3; TRBD2 matches at 8 bases. The CDR3 is made up of 20 amino acids. J was trimmed by 4 bases and V by 0 bases; bases with no gene match: 18. Germline V lookup: CDR1 MNHNS, CDR2 SASEGT. CDR3 nucleotide sequence: TGTGCCAGCAGTGAAGCGATTCCCCCTCCCACTAGCGGCAAGGCAGATACGCAGTATTTT. It is translated as CASSEAIPPPTSGKADTQYF.

This clonotype came up many times. The chain combines TRBV18 with TRBJ2-1, with a possible D match to TRBD2 (7 bases). The ends were cut back, 2 bases at V and 6 bases at J, with 23 bases in the middle. This CDR3 has 18 residues. Germline V CDR1 and CDR2: KGHSH, LQKENI. CDR3 sequence: CASSPNQGPGLGGNEQFF. The DNA for the CDR3 is TGTGCCAGCTCACCAAATCAGGGGCCTGGACTAGGGGGCAATGAGCAGTTCTTC.

This clonotype was observed a handful of times. V usage is TRBV12-3 or TRBV12-4 and J usage is TRBJ2-2; D not certain. The CDR3 is 12 amino acids. Trimming cost V 6 bases and J 6 bases, with 8 bases left between them. CDR3 sequence: CASRETAGELFF. The CDR3 region has the DNA TGTGCCAGCAGGGAAACGGCCGGGGAGCTGTTTTTT.

As for this clonotype: Its ends do not fully match the called genes, so a read error is possible. The chain carries TRBV5-4 and TRBJ2-7, with a possible D match to TRBD1 (5 bases). Looked up from germline, CDR1 is SGHNT and CDR2 is YYREEE (reference sequence). The CDR3 has 14 amino acids. The DNA of the CDR3 is TGTGCCATCAGCTCCGGCAGGGCCCCCTACGAGCAGTACTTC. Translated, it gives CAISSGRAPYEQYF.

This clonotype was counted a few times. The chain uses TRBV6-5 and TRBJ2-2, with TRBD2 as a possible D gene (5 bases). The germline gives CDR1 MNHEY, CDR2 SVGAGI. CDR3 size: 15 residues. Between the trimmed V and J ends, which lost 2 bases and 0 bases, there was a span of 7 bases. The CDR3 nucleotides read TGTGCCAGCAGTTACGTAGCGACGAACACCGGGGAGCTGTTTTTT. It specifies CASSYVATNTGELFF.

This clonotype was counted ten times or more. The chain couples TRBV7-9 to TRBJ2-7; no firm D call. Germline CDR1 reads SEHNR; CDR2 reads FQNEAQ (reference sequence). The CDR3 extends over 13 amino acids. V lost 8 bases and J lost 2, with 13 bases in between. The CDR3 region is CASGIPSTYEQYF. CDR3 DNA sequence: TGTGCCAGCGGGATCCCCTCCACCTACGAGCAGTACTTC.

This clonotype occurred many times. The genes are TRBV28 and TRBJ2-1; no reliable D call. Germline V gene lookup returns CDR1 MDHEN and CDR2 SYDVKM. The length of the CDR3 is 13 residues. The V end lost 6 bases, the J end lost 4 bases, and 10 bases lay between the germline ends. The CDR3 DNA follows: TGTGCCAGCAGGAGTCCCGGATACAATGAGCAGTTCTTC. Protein: CASRSPGYNEQFF.

V and J are TRBV11-2 and TRBJ1-1; no clear D. Germline CDR1 and CDR2: SGHAT and FQNNGV. The CDR3 spans 12 residues. Trimming pared 5 bases from V and 6 bases from J, leaving 10 bases between. The CDR3 reads CASSLAQPEAFF. The CDR3 bases are TGTGCCAGCAGCCTGGCCCAGCCTGAAGCTTTCTTT.